These T cell receptor beta chains were read from a single sample in a study of T cells in Graves' hyperthyroidism and ophthalmopathy. TCRdb independently ran MiXCR on the multiplex PCR reads; one entry per CDR3 protein. The table lists over 700,000 distinct CDR3 sequences, roughly a sixth of them singletons, with over 15% in the top ten. The sample comprised blood. The source is a woman aged 50 to 65 with Graves' hyperthyroidism that later progressed to Graves' ophthalmopathy. Each CDR3 is given with its conserved first and last residue. The order of the fields is J gene, D gene, V gene, clone size, CDR3 protein, CDR3 DNA. D genes are given only for firm matches. Rows give clone size only sometimes, using once, few, many, or a class for an expanded clone.

TRBJ2-5,TRBD1,TRBV4-1,.,CASSRQGRVQETQYF,TGCGCCAGCAGCCGACAGGGCCGCGTACAAGAGACCCAGTACTTC
TRBJ1-4,.,TRBV12-3/TRBV12-4,many,CASSFNEKLFF,TGTGCCAGCAGTTTCAATGAAAAACTGTTTTTT
TRBJ2-5,TRBD1,TRBV12-5,many,CASGLGQTGGGETQYF,TGTGCTAGTGGTTTGGGACAGACAGGGGGCGGAGAGACCCAGTACTTC
TRBJ1-5,TRBD1,TRBV2,many,CASKTGANQPQHF,TGTGCCAGCAAGACAGGGGCGAATCAGCCCCAGCATTTT
TRBJ1-5,.,TRBV3-1,many,CASSADYSNQPQHF,TGTGCCAGCAGCGCAGACTATAGCAATCAGCCCCAGCATTTT
TRBJ2-1,TRBD1,TRBV4-1,many,CASSLGQGEYNEQFF,TGCGCCAGCAGCCTGGGACAGGGGGAGTACAATGAGCAGTTCTTC
TRBJ2-7,.,TRBV12-3/TRBV12-4,few,CASSRGLISYEQYF,TGTGCCAGCAGCCGAGGACTGATATCCTACGAGCAGTACTTC
TRBJ1-1,.,TRBV6-1,.,CASSDPPQQGGDTEAFF,TGTGCCAGCAGTGATCCCCCCCAACAGGGTGGAGACACTGAAGCTTTCTTT
TRBJ2-2,.,TRBV7-8,many,CASSSGTRGTGELFF,TGTGCCAGCAGCTCAGGCACCCGGGGCACCGGGGAGCTGTTTTTT
TRBJ2-7,TRBD1,TRBV7-9,.,CASSKPGTGTYEQYF,TGTGCCAGCAGCAAACCCGGGACAGGCACCTACGAGCAGTACTTC
TRBJ2-7,TRBD1,TRBV10-3,.,CAVRGQGSSYEQYF,TGTGCCGTTCGGGGACAGGGATCCTCCTACGAGCAGTACTTC
TRBJ1-3,.,TRBV6-1,few,CASSEVRYSGNTIYF,TGTGCCAGCAGCGAGGTTCGGTACTCTGGAAACACCATATATTTT
TRBJ1-4,.,TRBV11-2,.,CASSTYSRTGLKKLFF,TGTGCCAGCAGCACTTATTCCCGGACGGGGTTGAAAAAACTGTTTTTT
TRBJ2-3,.,TRBV4-1,.,CASSQLDLLYTDTQYF,TGCGCCAGCAGCCAACTGGACCTACTATATACAGATACGCAGTATTTT
TRBJ1-1,.,TRBV18,few,CASSSGAGALEAFF,TGTGCCAGCTCTTCAGGGGCCGGAGCCCTTGAAGCTTTCTTT
TRBJ2-7,.,TRBV5-1,few,CASSLLGKSSYEQHF,TGCGCCAGCAGCTTGCTAGGGAAATCCTCTTACGAGCAGCACTTC
TRBJ2-3,.,TRBV10-2,.,CASSDTLEFADTQYF,TGCGCCAGCAGTGATACACTAGAGTTTGCAGATACGCAGTATTTT
TRBJ1-6,.,TRBV2,few,CASEVERGPLSPLHF,TGTGCCAGCGAGGTAGAAAGGGGCCCCCTTTCACCCCTCCACTTT
TRBJ2-1,.,TRBV20-1,.,CSASLANDEQFF,TGCAGTGCTAGCCTAGCGAACGATGAGCAGTTCTTC
TRBJ2-6,.,TRBV6-1,.,CASREVGGNGANVLTF,TGTGCCAGCAGAGAAGTAGGGGGGAATGGGGCCAACGTCCTGACTTTC
TRBJ1-1,.,TRBV6-1,.,CASSRGRRTEAFF,TGTGCCAGCAGCCGAGGTAGACGAACTGAAGCTTTCTTT
TRBJ2-2,TRBD1,TRBV7-2,many,CASSLKTGRTGELFF,TGTGCCAGCAGCTTAAAGACAGGGCGCACCGGGGAGCTGTTTTTT
TRBJ2-7,.,TRBV7-6,.,CASSLGGIGNEQYF,TGTGCCAGCAGCTTAGGAGGGATCGGAAACGAGCAGTACTTC
TRBJ1-2,.,TRBV7-2,.,CASSPNRDGYTF,TGTGCCAGCAGCCCTAACAGGGATGGCTACACCTTC
TRBJ2-3,TRBD2,TRBV6-2/TRBV6-3,many,CASRLGTSGNTDTQYF,TGTGCCAGCAGACTTGGGACTAGCGGGAACACAGATACGCAGTATTTT
TRBJ1-2,.,TRBV9,few,CASSETARGGTSYGYTF,TGTGCCAGCAGCGAGACGGCTCGGGGGGGTACTTCCTATGGCTACACCTTC
TRBJ2-5,TRBD2,TRBV27,.,CASSLVGSGMSQYF,TGTGCCAGCAGTTTAGTAGGGAGCGGGATGTCCCAGTACTTC
TRBJ1-2,.,TRBV30,few,CAWSRGAVDGYTF,TGTGCCTGGAGTCGGGGGGCGGTCGATGGCTACACCTTC
TRBJ1-3,.,TRBV3-1,many,CASSQNRDLSGNTIYF,TGTGCCAGCAGCCAAAATCGGGACCTCTCTGGAAACACCATATATTTT
TRBJ1-5,TRBD1,TRBV30,.,CAFTDRDQPQHF,TGTGCCTTCACCGACAGGGATCAGCCCCAGCATTTT
TRBJ1-1,.,TRBV14,few,CASSQSATYSSTEAFF,TGTGCCAGCAGCCAATCCGCAACCTACTCGAGCACTGAAGCTTTCTTT
TRBJ2-3,.,TRBV11-3,many,CASSETASTDTQYF,TGTGCCAGCTCCGAGACAGCTAGCACAGATACGCAGTATTTT
TRBJ2-3,TRBD1,TRBV9,few,CASSVAPGQGADTQYF,TGTGCCAGCAGCGTAGCCCCCGGGCAGGGGGCAGATACGCAGTATTTT
TRBJ2-1,.,TRBV10-3,few,CAISGQTLNEQFF,TGTGCCATCAGCGGACAGACTCTCAATGAGCAGTTCTTC
TRBJ1-6,.,TRBV24-1,.,CATSEPTETGSENSPLHF,TGTGCCACCAGTGAGCCAACAGAAACAGGGTCGGAAAATTCACCCCTCCACTTT
TRBJ2-3,TRBD2,TRBV3-1,.,CASSRAKAGGPPDTQYF,TGTGCCAGCAGCCGAGCAAAAGCGGGGGGGCCGCCAGATACGCAGTATTTT
TRBJ2-7,.,TRBV7-9,.,CASSLTGGKASYEQYF,TGTGCCAGCAGCTTAACAGGCGGAAAAGCTAGCTACGAGCAGTACTTC
TRBJ2-1,TRBD1,TRBV6-1,few,CASSRDRVVYNEQFF,TGTGCCAGCAGCCGGGACAGGGTGGTCTACAATGAGCAGTTCTTC
TRBJ2-7,TRBD1,TRBV19,few,CASTDRGSLGEQYF,TGTGCCAGTACAGACAGGGGGTCTTTGGGCGAGCAGTACTTC
TRBJ1-4,TRBD1,TRBV29-1,.,CSVPQGADEKLFF,TGCAGCGTTCCACAGGGGGCGGATGAAAAACTGTTTTTT
TRBJ2-1,.,TRBV30,many,CAWSVLYRQFF,TGTGCCTGGAGTGTACTGTACAGGCAGTTCTTC